This TCR beta chain stems from a study of blood T cells in healthy people across ages. The sample, about 9.2 milliliters of peripheral blood, was drawn from each donor. Primed by a sample-barcoded 5' primer and a J-beta primer mix, a second PCR proceeded for roughly 6 to 12 cycles. TCRdb used MiXCR to reprocess the 5' RACE reads, holding one entry per CDR3 protein. The table shows roughly 1,700,000 distinct CDR3 sequences, with 28% occurring only once. There are many counts of this clonotype. Sequenced material: blood. This clonotype was sampled from a woman in her twenties or thirties in good health.

The CDR3 sequence is CSVRGGGNEQFF. CDR3 DNA: TGCAGCGTTCGCGGAGGGGGCAATGAGCAGTTCTTC. The rearrangement joins TRBV29-1 to TRBJ2-1; D may be TRBD1 or TRBD2 (6 bases each). V was cut by 5 bases and J by 6 bases, with 11 bases left in between. Germline-derived CDR1 and CDR2 are SQVTM and ANQGSEA. This CDR3 region has 12 residues.